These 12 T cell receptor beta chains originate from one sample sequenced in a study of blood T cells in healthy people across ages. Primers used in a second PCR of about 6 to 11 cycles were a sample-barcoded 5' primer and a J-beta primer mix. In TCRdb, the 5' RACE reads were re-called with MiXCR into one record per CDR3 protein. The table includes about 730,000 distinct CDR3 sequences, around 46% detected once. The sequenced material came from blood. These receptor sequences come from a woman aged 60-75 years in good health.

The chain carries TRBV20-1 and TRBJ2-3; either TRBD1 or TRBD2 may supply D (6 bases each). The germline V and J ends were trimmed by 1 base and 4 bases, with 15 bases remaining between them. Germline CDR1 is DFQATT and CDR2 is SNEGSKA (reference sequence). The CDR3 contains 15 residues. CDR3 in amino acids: CSARVARGHSDTQYF. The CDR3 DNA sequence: TGCAGTGCTAGAGTCGCCCGGGGGCACTCAGATACGCAGTATTTT.

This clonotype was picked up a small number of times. In nucleotides, the CDR3 is TGTGCCAGCAGCCAACAACTAGCGGGGGGGGGCACAGATACGCAGTATTTT. It encodes CASSQQLAGGGTDTQYF. V gene TRBV3-1 combines with J gene TRBJ2-3; TRBD2 matches at 13 bases. The J segment lost 1 base and the V segment lost 2 bases, leaving 3 bases of the junction unmatched. This CDR3 spans 17 amino acids. CDR1 is LGHDT and CDR2 is YNNKEL in the germline V gene (reference sequence).

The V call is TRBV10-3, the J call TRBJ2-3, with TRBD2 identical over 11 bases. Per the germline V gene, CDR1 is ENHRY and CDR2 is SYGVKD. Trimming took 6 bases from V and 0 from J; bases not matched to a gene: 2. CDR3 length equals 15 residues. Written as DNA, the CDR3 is TGTGCCATCAGCGCTAGCGGGGGGAGCACAGATACGCAGTATTTT. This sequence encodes CAISASGGSTDTQYF.

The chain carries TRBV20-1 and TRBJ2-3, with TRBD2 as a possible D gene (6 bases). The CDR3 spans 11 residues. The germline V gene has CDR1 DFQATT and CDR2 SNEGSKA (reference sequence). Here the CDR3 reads CRQGSGDTQYF. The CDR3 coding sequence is TGCAGGCAGGGTTCGGGGGACACGCAGTATTTT.

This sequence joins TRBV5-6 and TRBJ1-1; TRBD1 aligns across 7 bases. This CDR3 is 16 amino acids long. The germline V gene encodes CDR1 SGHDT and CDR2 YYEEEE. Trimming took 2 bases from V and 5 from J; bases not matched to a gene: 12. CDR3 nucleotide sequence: TGTGCCAGCAGCTTTAATCCGGGACAGTGGGGGACTGAAGCTTTCTTT. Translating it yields CASSFNPGQWGTEAFF.

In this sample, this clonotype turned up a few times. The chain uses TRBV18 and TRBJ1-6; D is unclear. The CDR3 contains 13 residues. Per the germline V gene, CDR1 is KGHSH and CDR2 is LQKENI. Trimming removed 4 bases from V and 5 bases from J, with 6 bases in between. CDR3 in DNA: TGTGCCAGCTCACTCCAGGATAATTCACCCCTCCACTTT. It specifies CASSLQDNSPLHF.

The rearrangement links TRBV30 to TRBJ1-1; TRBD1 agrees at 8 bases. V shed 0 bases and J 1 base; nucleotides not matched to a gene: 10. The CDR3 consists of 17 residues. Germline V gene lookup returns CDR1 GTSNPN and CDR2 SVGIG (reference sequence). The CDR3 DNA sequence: TGTGCCTGGAGTGTACTCCGGACAGGGTGGGGGAACACTGAAGCTTTCTTT. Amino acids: CAWSVLRTGWGNTEAFF.

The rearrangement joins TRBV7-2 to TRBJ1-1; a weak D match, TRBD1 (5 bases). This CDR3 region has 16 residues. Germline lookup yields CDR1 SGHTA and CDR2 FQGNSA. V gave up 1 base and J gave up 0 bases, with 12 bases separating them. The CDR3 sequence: CASSLEGLPMNTEAFF. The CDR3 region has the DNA TGTGCCAGCAGCTTAGAGGGACTGCCCATGAACACTGAAGCTTTCTTT.

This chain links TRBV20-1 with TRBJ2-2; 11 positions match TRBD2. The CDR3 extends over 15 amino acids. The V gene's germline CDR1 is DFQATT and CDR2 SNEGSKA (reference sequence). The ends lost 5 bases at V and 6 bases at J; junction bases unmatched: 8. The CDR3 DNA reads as TGCAGTGCTGGACGCCAGGGACTAGCGGCCGGGGAGCTGTTTTTT. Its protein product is CSAGRQGLAAGELFF.

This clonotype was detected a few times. In DNA form, the CDR3 reads TGCAGCGTTGAAGCTGGGGGCACTGAAGCTTTCTTT. This translates into CSVEAGGTEAFF. V is TRBV29-1 and J is TRBJ1-1; D is possibly TRBD1 (5 bases). The germline CDR1 and CDR2 sequences are SQVTM and ANQGSEA. The V end lost 1 base, the J end lost 4 bases, and 7 bases lay between the germline ends. The CDR3 contains 12 residues.

The CDR3 loop reads CASSRERRGQGYSPLHF. Here the CDR3 DNA reads TGCGCCAGCAGCCGAGAAAGGAGGGGACAGGGGTATTCACCCCTCCACTTT. The J gene is TRBJ1-6, the V gene TRBV4-1; 10 bases map to TRBD1. This CDR3 spans 17 amino acids. CDR1 is MGHRA and CDR2 is YSYEKL in the germline V gene. Trimming cost V 4 bases and J 8 bases; bases outside gene matches: 11.

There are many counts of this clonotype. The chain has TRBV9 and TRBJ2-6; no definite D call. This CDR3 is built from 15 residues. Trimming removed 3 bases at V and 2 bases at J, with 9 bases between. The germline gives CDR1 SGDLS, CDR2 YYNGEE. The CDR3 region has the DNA TGTGCCAGCAGCGCGTCTCCAGCTGGGGCCAACGTCCTGACTTTC. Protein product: CASSASPAGANVLTF.